This T cell receptor beta chain was identified during a study of graft-versus-host responses after intestinal transplantation. Regarding the study as a whole: Graft-versus-host to host-versus-graft clonal ratios in allografts were high in patients with graft-donor T cell macrochimerism. GvH clones occurred in recipient marrow; some first appeared in ileum or blood.

V trimming: 1 base; J trimming: 6 bases; junction bases outside the gene matches: 5. CDR1 is SGHVS, CDR2 FQNEAQ, per germline. The CDR3 extends over 15 amino acids. Method: immunoSEQ multiplex PCR; TCRdb's copy keeps in-frame clones and lacks some. The data hold about 37,000 clones, with around 90% observed a single time. Both intraepithelial and lamina propria lymphocytes were released by processing graft tissue. On this clone: Antigen unknown.

Sequenced here: ileum tissue, sampled about 200 days after intestinal transplant. The J gene is TRBJ2-1, the V gene TRBV7-8, with TRBD2 matching over 8 bases. The source is a human patient who received an intestinal transplant, so some T cells may come from the graft donor. CDR3 loop: CASSLVRRGANEQFF. CDR3 nucleotides: TGTGCCAGCAGCTTAGTGCGGCGGGGGGCCAATGAGCAGTTCTTC.